Detailed here is one T cell receptor (beta chain). What antigen it recognizes has not been identified. No much larger clonotype is one base removed from it; base qualities were not supplied. Ficoll-Paque density gradient centrifugation was used to isolate PBMCs. The sample was run on an Illumina NovaSeq 6000. TCRalpha and TCRbeta cDNA libraries were constructed by 5'RACE with constant-segment primers, with sample barcodes and unique molecular identifiers being introduced. RNA was extracted from every sample with Trizol reagent. The libraries were amplified in two PCR steps, and the second step added a second sample barcode and Illumina TruSeq adapters. Sequencing of the libraries was done on an Illumina NovaSeq, producing 2 x 150 bp paired-end reads. The authors' analysis ran thus. Reads were demultiplexed and collapsed into UMI-guided consensus sequences with migec v1.2.7. Using mixcr v2.1.11, UMI consensuses were aligned to TRA and TRB V and J templates and then assembled into clonotypes. Clonotypes were classified as expanded or contracted when called significant by both edgeR and NoisET, with noise models trained on biological replicates. edgeR calls used a false discovery rate-adjusted p below 0.01 and a log2 fold-change threshold of 1. As an exploratory analysis of dynamics, max-normalized trajectories of the 1000 most abundant clonotypes were examined with PCA combined with hierarchical clustering. Separately sequenced CD4+ and CD8+ repertoires were used to assign a CD4 or CD8 phenotype to each responding clone. TCRdb reprocessed the public reads (quality trimming at Q25 with fastp, clone calling with MiXCR) and kept in-frame beta chains. For every CDR3 protein sequence, its rows merge into one entry that carries the most common genes and DNA. TCRdb's processing, not the authors', yielded these V and J calls. Here the sample has hundreds of thousands of distinct CDR3 sequences; around 14% occur a single time. Of the sample, around a fifth is held by the ten largest clones.

This specimen comes from a study of T-cell memory formation after mild COVID-19 (dated by TCRdb to the early 2020s). Context from the whole study: TCR sequence clusters from the two donors were found to be largely donor specific. Longitudinal TCRalpha and TCRbeta repertoire sequencing tracked T-cell clones expanding and contracting after mild COVID-19 in two donors. Two young, previously healthy adult volunteers, one female and one male, were included in the cohort.

The full study reports these points: The study included only a couple of mild cases, and larger cohorts that include severe cases with pre-infection samples were judged to be necessary. Contracting CD4+ clones were found mainly in CM and EM memory subsets, while CD8+ clones were enriched in EMRA. Clones that contracted from day 15 to 85 showed balanced CD4/CD8 phenotypes, whereas a second wave of clones that expanded from day 15 to 37 leaned towards CD4+. The second-wave clones that peaked on day 37 were not confirmed to be SARS-CoV-2 specific. Some responding clones were detected in pre-infection memory, suggesting pre-existing cross-reactive memory T cells joined the SARS-CoV-2 response.

Spanning cysteine to phenylalanine, the CDR3 consists of 16 amino acids. This entry keeps only the CDR3 DNA: 48 bases, framed from base 1. CDR1 and CDR2 are read off the germline V gene (reference sequence) as LNHNV and YYDKDF. V is reduced by 3 bases and J by 4 bases, leaving a spacing of 18 bases between them. This TCR derives from a man younger than 30 who had mild COVID-19 (a few samples of this study predate the infection). The sample titles of this study are shuffled in the database, so cell type and time point are left out; the donor was told from shared clones. Specimen: PBMCs or a T cell subset sorted from them (not recorded which). The rearranged chain carries TRBV15 and TRBJ1-2; the D gene is perhaps TRBD1, from 5 matching bases. The DNA sequence is given as TGTGCCACCAGCAGGGGGAAGGGGAGCCTCCGCTATGGCTACACCTTC. Its protein is CATSRGKGSLRYGYTF.